This is a list of T cell receptor beta chains from one sample in a study of T cell repertoires in aging, cancer and after chemotherapy. One entry per CDR3 protein results from TCRdb running MiXCR on the multiplex PCR reads. The sample has some 1,900 distinct CDR3 sequences, 28% seen once; the top ten hold about 49%. Sequences were obtained from blood. Every receptor here comes from a human donor with a solid tumor. Both conserved end residues are part of each CDR3. The D gene is left open where the match is weak. Some rows mark clone size as missing; the rest say once, few, many or name a class of expanded clone.

TRBJ1-5,13,TRBV5-1,once,.,CASRLEGDQPQHF,TGCGCCAGCCGCTTGGAGGGGGATCAGCCCCAGCATTTT
TRBJ1-5,12,TRBV29-1,medium-sized,.,CSVGDNNQPQHF,TGCAGCGTTGGGGACAACAATCAGCCCCAGCATTTT
TRBJ1-6,14,TRBV5-4,.,.,CASSRTKGNSPLHF,TGTGCCAGCAGCAGGACAAAGGGAAATTCACCCCTCCACTTT
TRBJ2-3,16,TRBV20-1,.,TRBD2,CSARTIGGVVTDTQYF,TGCAGTGCTAGAACTATTGGGGGGGTCGTCACAGATACGCAGTATTTT
TRBJ1-5,15,TRBV6-1,few,.,CASSLVGGGGQPQHF,TGTGCCAGCAGCCTGGTAGGAGGGGGAGGTCAGCCCCAGCATTTT
TRBJ2-7,15,TRBV18,medium-sized,TRBD2,CASSTRTSGRYEQYF,TGTGCCAGCTCAACCCGGACTAGCGGGAGGTACGAGCAGTACTTC
TRBJ2-7,13,TRBV20-1,.,.,CSASLRFYYEQYF,TGCAGTGCATCTCTAAGGTTCTACTACGAGCAGTACTTC
TRBJ2-5,15,TRBV12-3/TRBV12-4,.,.,CASAKGGSGQETQYF,TGTGCCAGCGCTAAGGGTGGCAGCGGCCAAGAGACCCAGTACTTC
TRBJ1-5,14,TRBV6-5,few,TRBD1,CASSRTGHNQPQHF,TGTGCCAGCAGTAGGACAGGGCACAATCAGCCCCAGCATTTT
TRBJ1-1,14,TRBV7-9,.,TRBD1,CASSPPRGGTEAFF,TGTGCCAGCAGCCCGCCCAGGGGGGGCACTGAAGCTTTCTTT
TRBJ1-1,13,TRBV5-5,.,.,CASSRAGNTEAFF,TGTGCCAGCAGCCGGGCAGGGAACACTGAAGCTTTCTTT
TRBJ1-2,13,TRBV20-1,.,.,CSARRSIVFGYTF,TGCAGTGCTAGAAGGTCAATTGTTTTTGGCTACACCTTC
TRBJ2-6,19,TRBV5-5,medium-sized,TRBD2,CASSPLGSGRASGANVLTF,TGTGCCAGCAGCCCCCTCGGAAGTGGGAGGGCCTCTGGGGCCAACGTCCTGACTTTC
TRBJ2-3,16,TRBV5-1,few,TRBD2,CASSLPSGGGTDTQYF,TGCGCCAGCAGCTTGCCTAGCGGGGGAGGCACAGATACGCAGTATTTT
TRBJ1-2,15,TRBV7-9,.,TRBD1,CASSLRDRGQGGYTF,TGTGCCAGCAGCTTAAGGGACAGGGGACAGGGTGGCTACACCTTC
TRBJ2-1,14,TRBV28,.,TRBD2,CASSFPGLAPEQFF,TGTGCCAGCAGTTTCCCGGGACTAGCGCCTGAGCAGTTCTTC
TRBJ1-1,13,TRBV6-5,few,.,CASSYQGRTEAFF,TGTGCCAGCAGTTACCAGGGGAGGACTGAAGCTTTCTTT
TRBJ2-3,16,TRBV14,medium-sized,TRBD1,CASSLTGTGGADTQYF,TGTGCCAGCAGCCTAACCGGGACAGGGGGTGCAGATACGCAGTATTTT
TRBJ1-2,13,TRBV27,few,TRBD1,CASSLGTGLGYTF,TGTGCCAGCAGTTTAGGGACAGGGTTGGGCTACACCTTC
TRBJ2-2,16,TRBV5-4,.,TRBD2,CASSTTSGRTTGELFF,TGTGCCAGTAGTACCACTAGCGGGAGGACCACCGGGGAGCTGTTTTTT
TRBJ2-1,15,TRBV10-3,medium-sized,.,CAISIGRSSNGEQFF,TGTGCCATCAGCATAGGGAGGTCTAGTAACGGTGAGCAGTTCTTC
TRBJ2-1,13,TRBV15,medium-sized,.,CATKEGIVAEQFF,TGTGCCACCAAAGAGGGGATCGTAGCTGAGCAGTTCTTC
TRBJ2-7,16,TRBV19,.,.,CASSLRSGNPPYEQYF,TGTGCCAGTAGTCTCAGATCCGGGAACCCACCCTACGAGCAGTACTTC
TRBJ2-7,16,TRBV4-3,.,.,CASSQVVGGTRYEQYF,TGCGCCAGCAGCCAAGTAGTAGGGGGGACAAGATACGAGCAGTACTTC
TRBJ2-7,12,TRBV30,few,TRBD1,CAWRPDRVEQYF,TGTGCCTGGAGGCCTGACAGGGTCGAGCAGTACTTC
TRBJ2-1,14,TRBV12-3/TRBV12-4,.,.,CASSRSGPSNEQFF,TGTGCCAGCAGTCGTAGCGGACCGAGCAATGAGCAGTTCTTC
TRBJ2-2,15,TRBV24-1,.,.,CATSAGLPSLGELFF,TGTGCCACCAGTGCGGGACTTCCGAGCCTCGGGGAGCTGTTTTTT
TRBJ2-1,12,TRBV10-2,.,.,CASRSSYNEQFF,TGCGCCTCCAGAAGCTCCTACAATGAGCAGTTCTTC
TRBJ2-3,15,TRBV18,medium-sized,TRBD2,CASSWASGSTDTQYF,TGTGCCAGCTCATGGGCTAGCGGGAGCACAGATACGCAGTATTTT
TRBJ1-2,14,TRBV29-1,.,TRBD1,CSVETGTGGWGYTF,TGCAGCGTCGAAACCGGGACAGGGGGCTGGGGCTACACCTTC
TRBJ1-1,13,TRBV7-2,.,.,CASSFGRAAEAYF,TGTGCCAGCAGCTTCGGACGCGCAGCTGAAGCTTACTTT
TRBJ1-2,14,TRBV5-4,.,TRBD1,CASSIGQGDYGYTF,TGTGCCAGCAGCATCGGACAGGGAGACTATGGCTACACCTTC
TRBJ2-5,15,TRBV12-3/TRBV12-4,.,.,CASSFIQGEGETQYF,TGTGCCAGCAGTTTCATACAGGGGGAGGGGGAGACCCAGTACTTC
TRBJ1-1,13,TRBV6-6,few,TRBD1,CASIGQGNTEAFF,TGTGCCAGCATAGGACAGGGGAACACTGAAGCTTTCTTT
TRBJ2-1,16,TRBV29-1,large,.,CSVGEPTGPLYNEQFF,TGCAGCGTTGGAGAGCCCACAGGACCCCTGTACAATGAGCAGTTCTTC
TRBJ2-5,14,TRBV5-5,medium-sized,.,CASSLDDLQETQYF,TGTGCCAGCAGCTTGGACGACCTACAAGAGACCCAGTACTTC
TRBJ2-3,13,TRBV20-1,.,.,CSAKGGSTDTQYF,TGCAGTGCTAAGGGCGGGAGCACAGATACGCAGTATTTT
TRBJ1-2,13,TRBV12-3/TRBV12-4,medium-sized,.,CASSFGGIYGYTF,TGTGCCAGCAGTTTTGGGGGGATCTATGGCTACACCTTC
TRBJ2-1,16,TRBV24-1,.,.,CATSDWEGVGGNEQFF,TGTGCCACCAGTGATTGGGAAGGGGTCGGGGGCAATGAGCAGTTCTTC
TRBJ2-5,13,TRBV18,medium-sized,.,CASSPIPQETQYF,TGTGCCAGCTCACCGATCCCACAGGAGACCCAGTACTTC
TRBJ2-3,15,TRBV11-2,.,.,CASSLDRGSTDTQYF,TGTGCCAGCAGCTTAGACAGAGGAAGCACAGATACGCAGTATTTT
TRBJ1-2,13,TRBV6-5,medium-sized,TRBD1,CASRSTGDYGYTF,TGTGCCAGCAGATCGACAGGGGACTATGGCTACACCTTC
TRBJ1-2,13,TRBV30,few,TRBD1,CAWRDRGYYGYTF,TGTGCCTGGAGGGACAGGGGGTACTATGGCTACACCTTC
TRBJ1-1,14,TRBV5-4,few,.,CASSFPDRNTEAFF,TGTGCCAGCAGCTTCCCGGACAGGAACACTGAAGCTTTCTTT
TRBJ1-1,14,TRBV18,.,TRBD1,CASSSGTGGTEAFF,TGTGCCAGCTCATCCGGGACAGGGGGCACTGAAGCTTTCTTT
TRBJ2-5,15,TRBV28,.,TRBD1,CASSSPGTVGETQYF,TGTGCCAGCAGTTCCCCGGGGACAGTCGGGGAGACCCAGTACTTC
TRBJ1-1,13,TRBV27,.,.,CASHGTSMTEAFF,TGTGCCAGCCATGGGACATCCATGACTGAAGCTTTCTTT
TRBJ1-2,17,TRBV27,.,.,CASAPRGAMTRSYGYTF,TGTGCCAGCGCCCCCCGGGGGGCCATGACAAGATCCTATGGCTACACCTTC
TRBJ2-1,16,TRBV12-3/TRBV12-4,once,TRBD2,CASSLMSSGRYNEQFF,TGTGCCAGCAGCTTAATGAGCAGCGGGAGGTACAATGAGCAGTTCTTC
TRBJ2-2,15,TRBV5-5,.,.,CASSLEWGRTGELFF,TGTGCCAGCAGCTTGGAGTGGGGGCGAACCGGGGAGCTGTTTTTT
TRBJ2-2,15,TRBV11-2,few,.,CASSTVGAGTGELFF,TGTGCCAGCAGCACGGTGGGGGCGGGCACCGGGGAGCTGTTTTTT
TRBJ1-2,13,TRBV27,.,.,CASSLSLRVGYTF,TGTGCCAGCAGCCTCTCCCTACGAGTTGGCTACACCTTC